A single sample is the source of the 3 T cell receptor beta chains below, sequenced in a study of T cell changes during pregnancy in multiple sclerosis. The method was immunoSEQ multiplex PCR; TCRdb's version includes in-frame clones alone and lacks a portion of them. The sample includes about 43,000 clones, approximately 90% of them seen just once. Input material: PBMCs (not recorded whether the cells were cultured). These receptors were taken from a female donor with multiple sclerosis, enrolled in a pregnancy study.

The chain joins TRBV30 to TRBJ2-5, with 10 bases aligning to TRBD2. This CDR3 spans 15 amino acids. Germline CDR1 GTSNPN, CDR2 SVGIG (reference sequence). V shed 1 base and J 6 bases; nucleotides not matched to a gene: 8. The CDR3 coding sequence is TGTGCCTGGAGTGGGCTAGCGGGAGATTTAAAGACCCAGTACTTC. Translation gives CAWSGLAGDLKTQYF. Together with reference TRBV30 and TRBJ2-5, the CDR3 gives the full variable domain: SQTIHQWPATLVQPVGSPLSLECTVEGTSNPNLYWYRQAAGRGLQLLFYSVGIGQISSEVPQNLSASRPQDRQFILSSKKLLLSDSGFYLCAWSGLAGDLKTQYFGPGTRLLVL.

This sequence joins TRBV2 and TRBJ2-6; 7 nucleotides agree with TRBD1. Germline V lookup: CDR1 SNHLY, CDR2 FYNNEI. V was clipped by 3 bases and J by 0 bases; unmatched bases: 5. The CDR3 consists of 17 residues. The CDR3 sequence is CASSDGRGLSGANVLTF. The CDR3 coding sequence is TGTGCCAGCAGTGATGGTAGGGGGCTCTCTGGGGCCAACGTCCTGACTTTC.

This chain connects TRBV10-3 to TRBJ1-2, with 12 nucleotides matching TRBD1. Germline-derived CDR1 and CDR2 are ENHRY and SYGVKD. J lost 8 bases, V lost 1 base, and 2 bases had no gene match. This CDR3 comprises 14 residues. CDR3 coding DNA: TGTGCCATCAGTGAGTGGGACAGGGGGCACGGCTACACCTTC. This codes for CAISEWDRGHGYTF.